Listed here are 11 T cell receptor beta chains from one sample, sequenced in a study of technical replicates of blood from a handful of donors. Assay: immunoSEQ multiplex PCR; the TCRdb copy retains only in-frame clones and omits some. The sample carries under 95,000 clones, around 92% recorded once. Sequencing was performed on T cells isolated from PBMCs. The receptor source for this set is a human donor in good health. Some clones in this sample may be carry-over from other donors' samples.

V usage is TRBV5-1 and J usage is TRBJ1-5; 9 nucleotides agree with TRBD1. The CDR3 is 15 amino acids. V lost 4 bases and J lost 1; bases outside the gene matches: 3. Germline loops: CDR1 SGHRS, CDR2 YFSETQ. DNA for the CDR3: TGCGCCAGCAGCCCGGGACAGGGCAGCAATCAGCCCCAGCATTTT. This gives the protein CASSPGQGSNQPQHF.

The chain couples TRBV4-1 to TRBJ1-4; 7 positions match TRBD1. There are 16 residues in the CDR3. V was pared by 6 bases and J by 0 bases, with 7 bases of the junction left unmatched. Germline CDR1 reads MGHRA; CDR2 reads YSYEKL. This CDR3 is CASRRPGGPTNEKLFF. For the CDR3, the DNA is TGCGCCAGCAGACGCCCAGGGGGACCAACTAATGAAAAACTGTTTTTT.

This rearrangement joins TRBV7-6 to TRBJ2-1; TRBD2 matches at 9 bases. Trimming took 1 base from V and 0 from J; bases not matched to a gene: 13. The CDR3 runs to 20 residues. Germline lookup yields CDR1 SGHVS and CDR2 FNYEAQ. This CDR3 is CASSLVVGTSTQSSYNEQFF. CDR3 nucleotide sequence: TGTGCCAGCAGCTTAGTGGTCGGGACTAGCACACAGAGCTCCTACAATGAGCAGTTCTTC.

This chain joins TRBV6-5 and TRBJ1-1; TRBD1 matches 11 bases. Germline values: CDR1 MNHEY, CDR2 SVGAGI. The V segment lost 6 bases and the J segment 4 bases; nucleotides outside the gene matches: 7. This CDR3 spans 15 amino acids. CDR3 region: CASSPGQGAITEAFF. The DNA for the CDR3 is TGTGCCAGCAGCCCCGGACAGGGGGCTATCACTGAAGCTTTCTTT.

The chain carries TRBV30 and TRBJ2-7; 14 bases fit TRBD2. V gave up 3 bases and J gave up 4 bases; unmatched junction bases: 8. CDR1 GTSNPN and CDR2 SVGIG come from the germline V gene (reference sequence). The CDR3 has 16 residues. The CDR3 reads CAWRMGRTSGGYEQYF. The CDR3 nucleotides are TGTGCCTGGAGGATGGGACGGACTAGCGGGGGGTACGAGCAGTACTTC.

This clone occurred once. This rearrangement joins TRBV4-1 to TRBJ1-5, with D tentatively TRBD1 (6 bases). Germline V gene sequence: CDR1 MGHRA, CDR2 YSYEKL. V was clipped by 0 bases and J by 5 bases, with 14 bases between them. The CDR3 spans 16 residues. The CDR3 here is CASSQDWGQGYQPQHF. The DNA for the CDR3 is TGCGCCAGCAGCCAAGATTGGGGGCAGGGCTATCAGCCCCAGCATTTT.

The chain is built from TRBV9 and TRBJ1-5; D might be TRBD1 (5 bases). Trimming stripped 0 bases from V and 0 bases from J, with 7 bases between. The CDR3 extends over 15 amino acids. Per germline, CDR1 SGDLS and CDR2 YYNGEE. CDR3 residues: CASSVGRDSNQPQHF. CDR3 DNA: TGTGCCAGCAGCGTAGGCAGGGATAGCAATCAGCCCCAGCATTTT.

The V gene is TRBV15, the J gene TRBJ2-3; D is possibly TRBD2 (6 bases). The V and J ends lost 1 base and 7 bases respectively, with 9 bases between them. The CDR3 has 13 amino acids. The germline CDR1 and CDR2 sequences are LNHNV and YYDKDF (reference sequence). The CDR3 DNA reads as TGTGCCACCAGCAGAGGGGGAGGCCATACGCAGTATTTT. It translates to CATSRGGGHTQYF.

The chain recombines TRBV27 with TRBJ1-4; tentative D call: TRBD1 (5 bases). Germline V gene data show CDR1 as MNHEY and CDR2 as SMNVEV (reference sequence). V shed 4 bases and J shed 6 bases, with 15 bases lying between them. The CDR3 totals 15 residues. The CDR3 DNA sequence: TGTGCCAGCAGTTGGCAGGGAGGATTTCATGAAAAACTGTTTTTT. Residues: CASSWQGGFHEKLFF. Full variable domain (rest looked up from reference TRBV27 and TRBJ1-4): EAQVTQNPRYLITVTGKKLTVTCSQNMNHEYMSWYRQDPGLGLRQIYYSMNVEVTDKGDVPEGYKVSRKEKRNFPLILESPSPNQTSLYFCASSWQGGFHEKLFFGSGTQLSVL.

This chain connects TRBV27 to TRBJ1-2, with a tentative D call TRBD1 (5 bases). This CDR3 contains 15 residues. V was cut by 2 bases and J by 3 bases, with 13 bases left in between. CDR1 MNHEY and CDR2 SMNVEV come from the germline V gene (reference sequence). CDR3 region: CASSLSWATDYGYTF. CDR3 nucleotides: TGTGCCAGCAGTTTAAGTTGGGCGACAGACTATGGCTACACCTTC.

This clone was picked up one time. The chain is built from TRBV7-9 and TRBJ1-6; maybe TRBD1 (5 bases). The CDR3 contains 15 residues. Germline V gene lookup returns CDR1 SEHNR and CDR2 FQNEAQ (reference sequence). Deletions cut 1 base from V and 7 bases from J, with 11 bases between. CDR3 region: CASSLGGMRNSPLHF. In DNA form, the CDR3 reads TGTGCCAGCAGCTTAGGGGGCATGCGGAATTCACCCCTCCACTTT.